One and the same sample provided the 20 T cell receptor beta chains below, sequenced in a study of response to subunit inactivated influenza vaccine listed by TCRdb under 2018. The receptor library was made with RT-PCR. Instrument on record: Illumina HiSeq 2500. In TCRdb, the public reads were trimmed at Q25 with fastp and aligned with MiXCR, with productive beta chains retained. Every entry covers one CDR3 protein and lists the most common genes and DNA from its rows. The sample profile shows hundreds of thousands of distinct CDR3 sequences; around 14% of them were found once. The top ten hold roughly 11% of the sample. The sequencing used PBMCs from blood, collected approximately 12 days after vaccination. Source of these receptors: a man aged 50 to 59 who received an inactivated influenza vaccine. Donor details come from another sample of the same person, matched by shared clones.

This clonotype occurred a few times. The V and J genes are TRBV4-1 and TRBJ2-3; TRBD2 is a possible D gene (6 bases). V gave up 1 base and J gave up 2 bases, with 13 bases separating them. The CDR3 is made up of 16 amino acids. Germline loops: CDR1 MGHRA, CDR2 YSYEKL. CDR3 sequence (DNA): TGCGCCAGCAGCCAAGTGTGGGGACTCGACACAGATACGCAGTATTTT. Residues: CASSQVWGLDTDTQYF.

This clonotype has more than one count but fewer than ten. The V gene is TRBV29-1, the J gene TRBJ1-1; no clear D. V lost 1 base and J 0 bases, leaving 6 bases between the germline ends. Germline V gives CDR1 SQVTM, CDR2 ANQGSEA. The CDR3 spans 13 residues. CDR3 bases: TGCAGCGTTGAAGGGGCGGTGAACACTGAAGCTTTCTTT. Protein: CSVEGAVNTEAFF.

This clonotype was recorded a few times. The chain recombines TRBV4-2 with TRBJ2-2, with D perhaps TRBD1 (6 bases). Germline V gives CDR1 LGHNA, CDR2 YNFKEQ. Trimming removed 4 bases at V and 3 bases at J, with 18 bases between. The CDR3 extends over 17 amino acids. The CDR3 coding sequence is TGTGCCAGCAGCCCCGACAAACAGGGATACCACACCGGGGAGCTGTTTTTT. Translating gives CASSPDKQGYHTGELFF.

The sample holds a few counts of this clonotype. V gene TRBV4-2 combines with J gene TRBJ2-7; D is possibly TRBD2 (6 bases). The CDR3 runs 13 residues. V lost 1 base to trimming and J lost 7 bases, with 11 bases between them. Germline V gives CDR1 LGHNA, CDR2 YNFKEQ. DNA for the CDR3: TGTGCCAGCAGCCAAGGACGGGCGGGGGAGCAGTACTTC. Translation gives CASSQGRAGEQYF.

The chain has TRBV20-1 and TRBJ2-3; D unresolved. This CDR3 contains 12 residues. In germline, CDR1 is DFQATT, CDR2 SNEGSKA (reference sequence). The V end was cut by 5 bases, the J end by 0 bases, with 6 bases between. CDR3 region: CSAAGSTDTQYF. The CDR3 DNA reads TGCAGTGCTGCCGGGAGCACAGATACGCAGTATTTT.

DNA for the CDR3: TGCGCCAGCAGCAGGGACGGGAACACCGGGGAGCTGTTTTTT. Protein product: CASSRDGNTGELFF. The chain carries TRBV5-1 and TRBJ2-2; D may be TRBD1 or TRBD2 (5 bases each). The CDR3 consists of 14 residues. Per germline, CDR1 SGHRS and CDR2 YFSETQ. The V end lost 4 bases, the J end lost 1 base, and 8 bases lay between the germline ends.

Only a few counts were recorded for this clonotype. This chain links TRBV12-3 or TRBV12-4 with TRBJ2-7; the match to TRBD2 covers 7 bases. This CDR3 comprises 14 residues. Trimming took 3 bases from V and 5 from J; bases not matched to a gene: 7. The CDR3, as DNA: TGTGCCAGCAGTTTCAGCGGGGCGGTCAACGAGCAGTACTTC. Protein sequence: CASSFSGAVNEQYF.

Worth noting for this clonotype: This could be a read error, since a much larger clone is one nucleotide away. The V and J genes are TRBV7-2 and TRBJ2-1, with D possibly being TRBD1 (5 bases). The V gene's germline CDR1 is SGHTA and CDR2 FQGNSA. This CDR3 spans 14 amino acids. The CDR3 bases are TGTGCCAGCAGCCTGGGGCGAGTGGGAAATGAGCAGCTCTTC. Translating it yields CASSLGRVGNEQLF.

Ten or more counts support this clonotype. The V gene is TRBV28, the J gene TRBJ2-1; D is possibly TRBD2 (6 bases). This CDR3 is built from 14 residues. The germline V gene encodes CDR1 MDHEN and CDR2 SYDVKM. The V end lost 3 bases, the J end lost 6 bases, and 12 bases lay between the germline ends. In nucleotides, the CDR3 is TGTGCCAGCAGTTTGGCTAGCGTGGGCAATGAGCAGTTCTTC. As protein: CASSLASVGNEQFF.

V is TRBV30 and J is TRBJ2-2; no clear D gene. The CDR3 contains 13 residues. V was cut by 0 bases and J by 6 bases, with 8 bases left in between. Germline loops: CDR1 GTSNPN, CDR2 SVGIG (reference sequence). The CDR3: CAWSVRSSGELFF. The CDR3 region has the DNA TGTGCCTGGAGTGTACGGAGCTCCGGGGAGCTGTTTTTT.

The chain carries TRBV28 and TRBJ2-1, with 7 bases lining up with TRBD2. The length of the CDR3 is 16 residues. V lost 5 bases, J lost 9 bases, and 16 bases stayed unmatched. Germline CDR1 is MDHEN and CDR2 is SYDVKM. CDR3 loop: CASSPTADGGYTEQFF. CDR3 sequence (DNA): TGTGCCAGCAGTCCTACAGCCGACGGGGGGTATACTGAGCAGTTCTTC.

The chain uses TRBV6-1 and TRBJ2-2; D unclear. This CDR3 region has 14 residues. V was pared by 6 bases and J by 4 bases, with 12 bases between. CDR1 and CDR2 from the germline V gene are MNHNS and SASEGT. The CDR3 bases are TGTGCCAGCAGACCACAAATAGCCACCGGGGAGCTGTTTTTT. Its translation is CASRPQIATGELFF.

This clonotype was seen more than once but under ten times. The gene calls are TRBV27 and TRBJ2-1; the D gene is possibly TRBD2 (5 bases). The CDR3 is 15 residues long. Looked up from germline, CDR1 is MNHEY and CDR2 is SMNVEV (reference sequence). Trimming took off 5 bases at V and 7 bases at J, with 18 bases between the two ends. CDR3 coding DNA: TGTGCCAGCAGTCCCGGACTTGATCGAAGGAATGAGCAGTTCTTC. This gives the protein CASSPGLDRRNEQFF.

This clonotype occurred a few times. The rearrangement uses TRBV7-2 and TRBJ2-1; TRBD1 or TRBD2 may be the D gene (6 bases each). Germline V CDR1 and CDR2: SGHTA, FQGNSA. The V gene lost 5 bases and the J gene lost 8 bases, with 19 bases spanning the gap. The CDR3 extends over 15 amino acids. DNA for the CDR3: TGTGCCAGCAGCCTCAGGGGCGGGGCCGTCTATGAGCAGTTCTTC. Protein sequence: CASSLRGGAVYEQFF.

This clonotype was counted a few times. The chain employs TRBV20-1 and TRBJ2-1; D may be TRBD2 (6 bases). Germline CDR1 DFQATT, CDR2 SNEGSKA (reference sequence). The CDR3 covers 15 residues. Trimming took 0 bases from V and 5 from J, leaving 14 bases between them. In nucleotides, the CDR3 is TGCAGTGCTAGAGACCCCCGGCGGGGTGACAATGAGCAGTTCTTC. Encoded protein: CSARDPRRGDNEQFF.

V and J are TRBV28 and TRBJ2-1, with 12 bases identical to TRBD2. CDR1 is MDHEN and CDR2 is SYDVKM in the germline V gene. Trimming removed 6 bases from V and 4 bases from J; junction bases left unmatched: 7. This CDR3 contains 16 residues. The CDR3 bases are TGTGCCAGCAGCAGGTCCGGGACTAGCGGGTACAATGAGCAGTTCTTC. It codes for CASSRSGTSGYNEQFF.

This clonotype has just a few counts. The CDR3 region is CASSLGGTSRNEQYF. The DNA for the CDR3 is TGTGCCAGCAGTTTGGGCGGGACTAGTAGGAACGAGCAGTACTTC. The chain uses TRBV27 and TRBJ2-7; 8 bases are a match to TRBD2. The CDR3 length is 15 residues. The ends lost 3 bases at V and 5 bases at J; junction bases unmatched: 9. Looked up from germline, CDR1 is MNHEY and CDR2 is SMNVEV (reference sequence).

Only a few counts were recorded for this clonotype. This rearrangement joins TRBV27 to TRBJ2-1; possible D gene TRBD1, 6 bases. Trimming left V 3 bases short and J 0 bases short, with 12 bases between. Germline V gene data show CDR1 as MNHEY and CDR2 as SMNVEV (reference sequence). CDR3 length equals 16 residues. The CDR3 spells CASSLGAGISYNEQFF. In DNA, the CDR3 is TGTGCCAGCAGTTTGGGGGCTGGGATCTCCTACAATGAGCAGTTCTTC.

This clonotype was detected only a few times. The chain is built from TRBV20-1 and TRBJ1-6; D unclear. The germline CDR1 and CDR2 sequences are DFQATT and SNEGSKA (reference sequence). Trimming removed 5 bases at V and 8 bases at J, with 7 bases between. The CDR3 contains 11 residues. The CDR3 sequence is CSAGLDSPLHF. The DNA for the CDR3 is TGCAGTGCTGGCTTAGATTCACCCCTCCACTTT.

This clonotype has a handful of counts. The V call is TRBV9, the J call TRBJ1-5, with no clear D. The V and J ends lost 0 bases and 4 bases respectively, with 8 bases between them. CDR1 and CDR2 from the germline V gene are SGDLS and YYNGEE. There are 14 residues in the CDR3. This CDR3 is CASSVGSQNQPQHF. The CDR3 nucleotides read TGTGCCAGCAGCGTAGGGTCACAGAATCAGCCCCAGCATTTT.